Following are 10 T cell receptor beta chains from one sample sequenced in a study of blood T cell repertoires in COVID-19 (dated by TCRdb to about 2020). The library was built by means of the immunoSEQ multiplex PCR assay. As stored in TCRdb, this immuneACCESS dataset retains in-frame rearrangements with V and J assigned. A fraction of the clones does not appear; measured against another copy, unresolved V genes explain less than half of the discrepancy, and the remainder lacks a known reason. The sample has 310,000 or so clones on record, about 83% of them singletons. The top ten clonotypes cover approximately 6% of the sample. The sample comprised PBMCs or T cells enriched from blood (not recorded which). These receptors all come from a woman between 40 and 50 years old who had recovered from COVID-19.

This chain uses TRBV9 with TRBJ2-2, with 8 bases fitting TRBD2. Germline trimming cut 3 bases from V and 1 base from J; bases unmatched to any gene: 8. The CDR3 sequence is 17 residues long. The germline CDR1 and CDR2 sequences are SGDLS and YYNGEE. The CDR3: CASSGLLTSVNTGELFF. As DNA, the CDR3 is TGTGCCAGCAGCGGACTCCTGACTAGCGTGAACACCGGGGAGCTGTTTTTT.

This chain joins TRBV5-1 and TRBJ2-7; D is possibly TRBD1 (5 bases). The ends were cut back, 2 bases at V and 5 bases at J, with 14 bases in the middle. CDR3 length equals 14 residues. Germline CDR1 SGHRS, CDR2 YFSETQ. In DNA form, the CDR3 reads TGCGCCAGCAGCTTACCAGGGTCGATCAACGAGCAGTACTTC. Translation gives CASSLPGSINEQYF.

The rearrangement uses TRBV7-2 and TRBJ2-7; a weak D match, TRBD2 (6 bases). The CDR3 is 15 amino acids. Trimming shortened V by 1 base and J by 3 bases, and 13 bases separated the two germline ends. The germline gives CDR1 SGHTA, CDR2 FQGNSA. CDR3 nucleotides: TGTGCCAGCAGCTTAGTGGAGGGTGCGGACTACGAGCAGTACTTC. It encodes CASSLVEGADYEQYF.

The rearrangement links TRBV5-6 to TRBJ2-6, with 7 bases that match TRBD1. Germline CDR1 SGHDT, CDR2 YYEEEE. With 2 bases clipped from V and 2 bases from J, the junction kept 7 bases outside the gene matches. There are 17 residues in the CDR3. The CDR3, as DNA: TGTGCCAGCAGCTTTTGGGACAGCTTGACTGGGGCCAACGTCCTGACTTTC. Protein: CASSFWDSLTGANVLTF.

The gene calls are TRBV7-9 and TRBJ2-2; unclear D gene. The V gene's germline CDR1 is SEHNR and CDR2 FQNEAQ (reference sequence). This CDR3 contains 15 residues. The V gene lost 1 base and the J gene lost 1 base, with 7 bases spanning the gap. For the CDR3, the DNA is TGTGCCAGCAGCTTAGGGGCACAGAACACCGGGGAGCTGTTTTTT. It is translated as CASSLGAQNTGELFF. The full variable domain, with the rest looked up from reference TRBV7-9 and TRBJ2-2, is DTGVSQNPRHKITKRGQNVTFRCDPISEHNRLYWYRQTLGQGPEFLTYFQNEAQLEKSRLLSDRFSAERPKGSFSTLEIQRTEQGDSAMYLCASSLGAQNTGELFFGEGSRLTVL.

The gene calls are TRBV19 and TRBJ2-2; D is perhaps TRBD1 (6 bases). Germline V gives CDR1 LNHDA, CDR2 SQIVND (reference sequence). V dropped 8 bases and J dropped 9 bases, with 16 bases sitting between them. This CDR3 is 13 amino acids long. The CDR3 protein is CASLGTPSWELFF. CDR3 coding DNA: TGTGCCAGTCTAGGGACACCCAGTTGGGAGCTGTTTTTT.

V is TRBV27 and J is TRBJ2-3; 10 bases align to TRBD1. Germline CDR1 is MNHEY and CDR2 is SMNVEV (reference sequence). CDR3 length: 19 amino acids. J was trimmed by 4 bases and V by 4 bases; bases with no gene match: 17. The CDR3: CASSSRQGAIRVVSDTQYF. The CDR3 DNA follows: TGTGCCAGCAGTTCCCGACAGGGGGCGATAAGGGTGGTGTCAGATACGCAGTATTTT.

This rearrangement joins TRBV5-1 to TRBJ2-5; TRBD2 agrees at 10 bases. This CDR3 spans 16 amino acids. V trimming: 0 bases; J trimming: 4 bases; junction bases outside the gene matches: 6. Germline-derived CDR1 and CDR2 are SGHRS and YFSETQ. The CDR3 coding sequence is TGCGCCAGCAGCTTGGTTAGCGGGAGGACGAGAGAGACCCAGTACTTC. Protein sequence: CASSLVSGRTRETQYF.

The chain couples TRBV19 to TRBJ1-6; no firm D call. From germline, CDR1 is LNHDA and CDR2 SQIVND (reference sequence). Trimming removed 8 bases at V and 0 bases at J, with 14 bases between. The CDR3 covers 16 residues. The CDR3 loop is CASGPSRASYNSPLHF. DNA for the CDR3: TGTGCCAGTGGTCCGTCGCGGGCCTCCTATAATTCACCCCTCCACTTT.

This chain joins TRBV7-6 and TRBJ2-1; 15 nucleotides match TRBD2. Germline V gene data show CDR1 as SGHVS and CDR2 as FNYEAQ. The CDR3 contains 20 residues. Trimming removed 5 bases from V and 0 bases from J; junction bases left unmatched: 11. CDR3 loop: CASSKLRPGLAGGSYNEQFF. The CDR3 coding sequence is TGTGCCAGCAGCAAGTTACGACCGGGACTAGCGGGAGGCTCCTACAATGAGCAGTTCTTC.